This entry lists 17 T cell receptor beta chains sequenced from one sample in a study of T cells after yellow fever vaccination. MiXCR, applied by TCRdb to the 5' RACE reads, yields one record per CDR3 protein. This repertoire shows approximately 130,000 distinct CDR3 sequences, about 16% found once; its top ten account for 40% to 45%. The source was CD8+ T cells sorted from PBMCs, collected 5 days after the yellow fever booster vaccination. The receptors here all came from a man younger than 30 who received the YFV17D yellow fever vaccine.

There are a few counts of this clonotype. The rearrangement joins TRBV9 to TRBJ2-3; 7 nucleotides agree with TRBD2. Germline V lookup: CDR1 SGDLS, CDR2 YYNGEE. The V gene end was trimmed by 3 bases and the J gene end by 0 bases; junction bases not matched to a gene: 16. The CDR3 totals 19 residues. The CDR3 loop reads CASSGLLAGRVPSTDTQYF. In DNA, the CDR3 is TGTGCCAGCAGCGGACTTTTAGCGGGCCGCGTCCCTAGCACAGATACGCAGTATTTT.

The gene calls are TRBV11-2 and TRBJ2-3; 8 nucleotides agree with TRBD1. The CDR3 runs 15 residues. The trim removed 2 bases at V and 6 bases at J, leaving 7 bases unmatched. Germline CDR1 reads SGHAT; CDR2 reads FQNNGV. CDR3: CASSLRQGLRDTQYF. The CDR3 DNA reads as TGTGCCAGCAGCTTACGACAGGGGCTCAGGGATACGCAGTATTTT.

The chain combines TRBV7-9 with TRBJ1-2, with D possibly TRBD1 on 6 matching bases. The CDR3 is 13 amino acids. The V gene's germline CDR1 is SEHNR and CDR2 FQNEAQ (reference sequence). V lost 1 base to trimming and J lost 7 bases, with 10 bases between them. CDR3 bases: TGTGCCAGCAGCTTAGTTTGGGGGCGTGGCTACACCTTC. Amino acid sequence: CASSLVWGRGYTF.

This sequence joins TRBV6-6 and TRBJ1-4, with D tentatively TRBD1 (6 bases). V lost 6 bases to trimming and J lost 1 base, with 21 bases between them. The CDR3 is 18 amino acids. The germline gives CDR1 MNHNY, CDR2 SVGAGI (reference sequence). CDR3 residues: CASSLNVGGHGTNEKLFF. The CDR3 DNA sequence: TGTGCCAGCAGCCTAAATGTGGGGGGGCATGGAACTAATGAAAAACTGTTTTTT.

The chain is built from TRBV15 and TRBJ2-3, with 13 bases fitting TRBD2. Germline V gene sequence: CDR1 LNHNV, CDR2 YYDKDF (reference sequence). This CDR3 contains 14 residues. J was trimmed by 3 bases and V by 9 bases; bases with no gene match: 3. CDR3: CATRTSGGTDTQYF. CDR3 DNA sequence: TGTGCCACGAGGACTAGCGGGGGAACAGATACGCAGTATTTT.

Only a few counts were recorded for this clonotype. The rearrangement joins TRBV9 to TRBJ2-1, with D uncertain. CDR1 and CDR2 (germline): SGDLS, YYNGEE. The CDR3 extends over 16 amino acids. Trimming left V 1 base short and J 1 base short, with 12 bases between. The CDR3 sequence is CASSVLADGSYNEQFF. CDR3 nucleotides: TGTGCCAGCAGCGTATTGGCCGACGGATCCTACAATGAGCAGTTCTTC. The full variable domain, in which reference TRBV9 and TRBJ2-1 provide the parts outside the CDR3, is DSGVTQTPKHLITATGQRVTLRCSPRSGDLSVYWYQQSLDQGLQFLIQYYNGEERAKGNILERFSAQQFPDLHSELNLSSLELGDSALYFCASSVLADGSYNEQFFGPGTRLTVL.

This clonotype was counted between two and nine times. This rearrangement joins TRBV12-3 or TRBV12-4 to TRBJ2-5, with 9 bases aligning to TRBD1. This CDR3 contains 14 residues. V trimming: 6 bases; J trimming: 2 bases; junction bases outside the gene matches: 4. As DNA, the CDR3 is TGTGCCAGCAGGGGACAGGGCGAGCAAGAGACCCAGTACTTC. This codes for CASRGQGEQETQYF.

This clonotype was counted at least ten times. The genes are TRBV7-9 and TRBJ2-1; D not certain. V gave up 8 bases and J gave up 9 bases, with 14 bases separating them. Germline-derived CDR1 and CDR2 are SEHNR and FQNEAQ (reference sequence). The CDR3 is 12 amino acids. The chain's CDR3 is CASESHMGEQFF. CDR3 nucleotides: TGTGCCAGCGAAAGTCATATGGGTGAGCAGTTCTTC.

The DNA for the CDR3 is TGTGCCAGCAGCCAAATGCCTGAAGCTTTCTTT. This codes for CASSQMPEAFF. V usage is TRBV14 and J usage is TRBJ1-1; D uncertain. CDR3 size: 11 residues. V dropped 2 bases and J dropped 6 bases, with 4 bases sitting between them. Germline CDR1 reads SGHDN; CDR2 reads FVKESK.

This chain connects TRBV11-2 to TRBJ2-5, with TRBD1 matching 8 bases. The CDR3 covers 16 residues. Germline V gene data show CDR1 as SGHAT and CDR2 as FQNNGV. Trimming at V came to 6 bases and at J to 7 bases, leaving 16 bases not matched to a gene. CDR3 sequence: CASSPTSGQEGGTQYF. In DNA form, the CDR3 reads TGTGCCAGCAGTCCTACCTCGGGACAGGAGGGAGGGACCCAGTACTTC.

The chain's CDR3 is CASSLKTYSGNTIYF. CDR3 sequence (DNA): TGTGCCAGCAGTTTAAAGACATATTCTGGAAACACCATATATTTT. The genes are TRBV12-3 or TRBV12-4 and TRBJ1-3; no clear D. V dropped 2 bases and J dropped 1 base, with 9 bases sitting between them. This CDR3 contains 15 residues.

In its sample, this clonotype was seen a few times. This rearrangement joins TRBV6-1 to TRBJ2-1; D could derive from TRBD1 or TRBD2 (5 bases each). The germline gives CDR1 MNHNS, CDR2 SASEGT. The CDR3 spans 15 residues. V dropped 6 bases and J dropped 6 bases, with 18 bases sitting between them. CDR3 residues: CASSRRGTPSNEQFF. The DNA for the CDR3 is TGTGCCAGCAGCCGCCGAGGGACCCCGAGCAATGAGCAGTTCTTC.

The chain recombines TRBV7-6 with TRBJ1-2; maybe TRBD1 (6 bases). The CDR3 covers 13 residues. V gave up 5 bases and J gave up 4 bases, with 11 bases separating them. Looked up from germline, CDR1 is SGHVS and CDR2 is FNYEAQ. CDR3 sequence reads: CASSEGGLYGYTF. CDR3 nucleotides: TGTGCCAGCAGCGAGGGGGGTCTCTATGGCTACACCTTC.

This clonotype was observed a handful of times. This rearrangement joins TRBV10-3 to TRBJ1-3; 9 bases are shared with TRBD1. The CDR3 sequence is 19 residues long. Germline loops: CDR1 ENHRY, CDR2 SYGVKD. Losses at the gene ends were 1 base for V and 0 bases for J; bases not matched to a gene: 10. CDR3 coding DNA: TGTGCCATCAGTGAGTACGCTTGGGACAGGGAAAGCTCTGGAAACACCATATATTTT. It translates to CAISEYAWDRESSGNTIYF.

The chain has TRBV9 and TRBJ1-2; D gene uncertain. CDR3 length: 11 amino acids. The germline V and J ends were trimmed by 3 bases and 2 bases, with 2 bases remaining between them. Per germline, CDR1 SGDLS and CDR2 YYNGEE. The CDR3 protein is CASSGNYGYTF. For the CDR3, the DNA is TGTGCCAGCAGCGGAAACTATGGCTACACCTTC.

This clonotype was recorded at least ten times. The chain uses TRBV7-8 and TRBJ2-1; 15 bases are shared with TRBD2. V trimming: 5 bases; J trimming: 4 bases; junction bases outside the gene matches: 0. CDR3 length equals 15 residues. Germline values: CDR1 SGHVS, CDR2 FQNEAQ. CDR3 nucleotide sequence: TGTGCCAGCAGCGGGACTAGCGGGGGGTACAATGAGCAGTTCTTC. Its protein product is CASSGTSGGYNEQFF.

This clonotype was seen a handful of times. The rearrangement uses TRBV4-2 and TRBJ2-3; 12 nucleotides line up with TRBD2. This CDR3 region has 17 residues. Germline assignment: CDR1 LGHNA and CDR2 YNFKEQ. J lost 6 bases, V lost 5 bases, and 12 bases had no gene match. The CDR3 spells CASSSGLAGPEGDTQYF. The CDR3 coding sequence is TGTGCCAGCAGCTCGGGACTAGCGGGTCCGGAGGGCGATACGCAGTATTTT.